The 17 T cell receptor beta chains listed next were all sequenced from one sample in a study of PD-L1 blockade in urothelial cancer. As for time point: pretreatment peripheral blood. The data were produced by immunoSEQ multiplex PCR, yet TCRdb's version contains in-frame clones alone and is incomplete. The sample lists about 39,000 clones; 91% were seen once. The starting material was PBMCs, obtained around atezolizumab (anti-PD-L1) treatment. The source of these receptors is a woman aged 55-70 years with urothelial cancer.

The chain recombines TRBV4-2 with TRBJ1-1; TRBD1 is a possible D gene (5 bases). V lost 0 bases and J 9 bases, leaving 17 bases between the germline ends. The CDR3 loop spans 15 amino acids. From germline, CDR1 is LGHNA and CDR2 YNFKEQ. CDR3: CASSQDSVREVQAFF. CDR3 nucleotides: TGTGCCAGCAGCCAAGACTCGGTCAGGGAGGTTCAAGCTTTCTTT.

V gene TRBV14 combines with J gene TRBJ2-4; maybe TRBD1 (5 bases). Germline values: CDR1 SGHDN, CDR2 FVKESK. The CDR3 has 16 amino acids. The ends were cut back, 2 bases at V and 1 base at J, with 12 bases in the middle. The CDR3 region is CASSQSAAGAKNIQYF. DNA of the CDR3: TGTGCCAGCAGCCAAAGTGCGGCAGGGGCCAAAAACATTCAGTACTTC.

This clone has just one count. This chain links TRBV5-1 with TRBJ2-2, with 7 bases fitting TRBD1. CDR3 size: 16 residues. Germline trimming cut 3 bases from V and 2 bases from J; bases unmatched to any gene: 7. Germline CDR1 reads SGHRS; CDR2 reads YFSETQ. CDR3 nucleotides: TGCGCCAGCAGCTCGACAGGGCGTTCAAACACCGGGGAGCTGTTTTTT. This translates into CASSSTGRSNTGELFF.

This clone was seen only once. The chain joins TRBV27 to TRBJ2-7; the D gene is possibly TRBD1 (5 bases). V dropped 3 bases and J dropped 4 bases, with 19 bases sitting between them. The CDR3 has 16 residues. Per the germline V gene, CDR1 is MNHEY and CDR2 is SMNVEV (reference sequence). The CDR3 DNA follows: TGTGCCAGCAGTTTTGGTCCTCCCCAGGGTATTTACGAGCAGTACTTC. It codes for CASSFGPPQGIYEQYF.

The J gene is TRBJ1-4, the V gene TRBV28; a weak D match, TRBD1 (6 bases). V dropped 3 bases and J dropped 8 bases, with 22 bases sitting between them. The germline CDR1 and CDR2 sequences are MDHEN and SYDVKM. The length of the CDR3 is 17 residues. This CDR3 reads CASSFIQGTNIMEKLFF. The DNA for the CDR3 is TGTGCCAGCAGTTTCATACAGGGAACTAATATCATGGAAAAACTGTTTTTT.

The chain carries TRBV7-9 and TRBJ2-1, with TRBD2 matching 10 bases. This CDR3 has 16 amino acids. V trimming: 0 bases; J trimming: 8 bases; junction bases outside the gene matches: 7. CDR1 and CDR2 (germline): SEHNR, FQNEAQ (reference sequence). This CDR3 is CASSLAGLAGADEQFF. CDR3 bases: TGTGCCAGCAGCTTAGCAGGTCTAGCGGGAGCGGATGAGCAGTTCTTC.

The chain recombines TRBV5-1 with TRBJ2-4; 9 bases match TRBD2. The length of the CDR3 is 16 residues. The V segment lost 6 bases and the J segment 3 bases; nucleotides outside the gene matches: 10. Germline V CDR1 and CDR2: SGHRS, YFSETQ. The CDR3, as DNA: TGCGCCAGCACCCCCGCGGGAGGGGTTGGCAAAAACATTCAGTACTTC. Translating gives CASTPAGGVGKNIQYF.

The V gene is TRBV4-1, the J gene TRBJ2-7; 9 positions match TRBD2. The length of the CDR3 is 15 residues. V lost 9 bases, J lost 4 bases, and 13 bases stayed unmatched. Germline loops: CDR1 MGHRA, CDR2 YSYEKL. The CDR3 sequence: CASRLDSGGEYEQYF. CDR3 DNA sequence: TGCGCCAGTAGACTAGATAGCGGGGGCGAATACGAGCAGTACTTC.

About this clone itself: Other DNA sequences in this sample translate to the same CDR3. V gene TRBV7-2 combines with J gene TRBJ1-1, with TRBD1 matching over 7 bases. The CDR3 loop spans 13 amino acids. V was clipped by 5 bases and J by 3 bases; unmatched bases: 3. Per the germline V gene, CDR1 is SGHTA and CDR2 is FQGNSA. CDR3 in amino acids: CASSLDRDTEAFF. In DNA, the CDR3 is TGTGCCAGCAGCCTCGACAGGGACACTGAAGCTTTCTTT.

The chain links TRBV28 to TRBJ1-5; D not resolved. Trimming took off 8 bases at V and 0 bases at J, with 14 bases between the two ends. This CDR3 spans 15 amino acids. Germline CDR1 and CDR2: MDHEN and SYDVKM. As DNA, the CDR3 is TGTGCCAGCTCCGGAGGAGGGAATAGCAATCAGCCCCAGCATTTT. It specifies CASSGGGNSNQPQHF.

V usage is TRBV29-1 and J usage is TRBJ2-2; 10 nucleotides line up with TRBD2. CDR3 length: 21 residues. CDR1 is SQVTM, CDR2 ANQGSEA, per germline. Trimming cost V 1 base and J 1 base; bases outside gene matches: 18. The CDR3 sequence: CSVEVPFTTHGLAENTGELFF. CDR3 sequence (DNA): TGCAGCGTTGAAGTCCCGTTTACGACACACGGACTAGCGGAGAACACCGGGGAGCTGTTTTTT.

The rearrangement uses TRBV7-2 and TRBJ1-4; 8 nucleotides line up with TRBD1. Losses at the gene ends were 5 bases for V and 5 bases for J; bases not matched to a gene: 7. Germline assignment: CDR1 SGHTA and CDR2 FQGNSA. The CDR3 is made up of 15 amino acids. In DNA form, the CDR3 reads TGTGCCAGCAGCCGAAGGACAGGGAGGAATGAAAAACTGTTTTTT. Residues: CASSRRTGRNEKLFF.

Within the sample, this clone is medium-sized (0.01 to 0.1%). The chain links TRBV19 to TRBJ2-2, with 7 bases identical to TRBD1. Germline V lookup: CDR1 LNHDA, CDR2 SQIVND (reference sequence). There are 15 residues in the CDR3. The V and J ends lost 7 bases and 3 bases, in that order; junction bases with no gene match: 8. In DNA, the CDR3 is TGTGCCAGTAACGACGGACAGGCCCACACCGGGGAGCTGTTTTTT. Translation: CASNDGQAHTGELFF.

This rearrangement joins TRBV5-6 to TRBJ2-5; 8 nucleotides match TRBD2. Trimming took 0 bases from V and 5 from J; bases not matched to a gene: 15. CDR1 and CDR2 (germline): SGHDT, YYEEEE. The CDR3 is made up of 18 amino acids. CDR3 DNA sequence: TGTGCCAGCAGCTTGGGGGGGGGCGGGAGGCGGAAAGCGGAGACCCAGTACTTC. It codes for CASSLGGGGRRKAETQYF.

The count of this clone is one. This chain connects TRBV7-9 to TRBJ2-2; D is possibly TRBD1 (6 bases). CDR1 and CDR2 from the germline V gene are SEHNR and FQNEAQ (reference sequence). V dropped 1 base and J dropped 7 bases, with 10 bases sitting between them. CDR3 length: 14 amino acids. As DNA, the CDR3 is TGTGCCAGCAGCTTAGGGGGGCGCGACGGGGAGCTGTTTTTT. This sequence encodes CASSLGGRDGELFF.

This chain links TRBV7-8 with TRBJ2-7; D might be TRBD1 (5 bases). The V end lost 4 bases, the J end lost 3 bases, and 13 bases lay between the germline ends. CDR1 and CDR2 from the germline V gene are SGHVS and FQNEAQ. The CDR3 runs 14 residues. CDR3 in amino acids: CASSWGLENYEQYF. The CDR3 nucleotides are TGTGCCAGCAGCTGGGGCCTTGAGAACTACGAGCAGTACTTC.

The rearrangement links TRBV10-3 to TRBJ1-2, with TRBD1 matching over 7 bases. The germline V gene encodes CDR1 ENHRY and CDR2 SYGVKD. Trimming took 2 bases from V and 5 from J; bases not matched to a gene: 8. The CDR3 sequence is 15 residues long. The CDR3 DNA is TGTGCCATCAGTGAGACGACAGGGAAGGTTTATGGCTACACCTTC. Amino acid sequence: CAISETTGKVYGYTF.